This entry lists 30 T cell receptor beta chains sequenced from one sample in a study of long-term antiretroviral therapy in people with HIV. Survey level was the resolution at which the v3.0 immunoSEQ assay ran. Method: immunoSEQ multiplex PCR; TCRdb's copy keeps in-frame clones and lacks some. This sample carries around 30,000 clones, roughly 85% of them seen once, and the ten largest clones take approximately 9.5%. Sequences were derived from unsorted PBMCs, sampled 2.3 years after starting antiretroviral therapy. The source is a man aged 40-49 years with HIV.

The gene calls are TRBV11-3 and TRBJ2-6; TRBD1 matches at 7 bases. Germline-derived CDR1 and CDR2 are SGHNT and YENEEA. After removal of 5 bases from V and 4 bases from J, the junction contained 8 bases not matched to a gene. CDR3 size: 16 residues. CDR3 residues: CASSGADRAGANVLTF. The CDR3 nucleotides are TGTGCCAGCAGCGGAGCCGACAGGGCGGGGGCCAACGTCCTGACTTTC.

J is TRBJ2-1 and V is TRBV7-3; D not resolved. V lost 0 bases, J lost 0 bases, and 9 bases lay in between. Germline-derived CDR1 and CDR2 are SGHTA and FQGTGA. The CDR3 sequence is 16 residues long. CDR3 nucleotide sequence: TGTGCCAGCAGCTTAACAAAGGAGAGCTCCTACAATGAGCAGTTCTTC. This codes for CASSLTKESSYNEQFF.

V usage is TRBV6-5 and J usage is TRBJ2-7, with 7 bases lining up with TRBD1. This CDR3 region has 15 residues. Losses at the gene ends were 2 bases for V and 5 bases for J; bases not matched to a gene: 9. The germline CDR1 and CDR2 sequences are MNHEY and SVGAGI. CDR3 bases: TGTGCCAGCAGTTACGGGGAGAGGGGGCCTGACGAGCAGTACTTC. Residues: CASSYGERGPDEQYF.

The J gene is TRBJ2-1, the V gene TRBV7-8, with D perhaps TRBD1 or TRBD2 (5 bases each). This CDR3 is built from 11 residues. Trimming took off 7 bases at V and 6 bases at J, with 7 bases between the two ends. Germline-derived CDR1 and CDR2 are SGHVS and FQNEAQ. DNA for the CDR3: TGTGCCAGCATGGGGGTCAATGAGCAGTTCTTC. Amino acids: CASMGVNEQFF.

V gene TRBV13 combines with J gene TRBJ2-7; D tentatively fits TRBD1 or TRBD2 (5 bases each). CDR1 PRHDT and CDR2 FYEKMQ come from the germline V gene (reference sequence). V was cut by 4 bases and J by 7 bases, with 11 bases left in between. The CDR3 is 12 residues long. The CDR3 reads CASSSRGWEQYF. The CDR3 coding sequence is TGTGCCAGCAGCTCGAGGGGCTGGGAGCAGTACTTC.

The genes are TRBV27 and TRBJ2-7; a weak D match, TRBD1 (5 bases). The germline gives CDR1 MNHEY, CDR2 SMNVEV (reference sequence). This CDR3 spans 17 amino acids. The ends were cut back, 5 bases at V and 3 bases at J, with 23 bases in the middle. Here the CDR3 reads CASSQSPDSFWGYEQYF. The CDR3 DNA sequence: TGTGCCAGCAGTCAAAGCCCCGACAGTTTTTGGGGCTACGAGCAGTACTTC.

V is TRBV14 and J is TRBJ2-7, with D perhaps matching TRBD2 (6 bases). The CDR3 runs to 13 residues. V shed 5 bases and J shed 5 bases, with 13 bases lying between them. The germline CDR1 and CDR2 sequences are SGHDN and FVKESK. The chain's CDR3 is CASSEGRFDEQYF. In DNA form, the CDR3 reads TGTGCCAGCAGCGAGGGGAGGTTCGACGAGCAGTACTTC. Combining the CDR3 with reference TRBV14 and TRBJ2-7 gives the whole variable domain EAGVTQFPSHSVIEKGQTVTLRCDPISGHDNLYWYRRVMGKEIKFLLHFVKESKQDESGMPNNRFLAERTGGTYSTLKVQPAELEDSGVYFCASSEGRFDEQYFGPGTRLTVT.

The chain couples TRBV25-1 to TRBJ2-2, with 7 bases identical to TRBD1. Germline CDR1 reads MGHDK; CDR2 reads SYGVNS. There are 16 residues in the CDR3. The junction had 10 bases not matched to a gene; V was cut back by 3 bases and J by 6 bases. CDR3 sequence reads: CASSDPGQTLPGELFF. The CDR3 nucleotides read TGTGCCAGCAGTGATCCGGGACAGACACTCCCCGGGGAGCTGTTTTTT. Full variable domain (outside the CDR3, taken from reference TRBV25-1 and TRBJ2-2): EADIYQTPRYLVIGTGKKITLECSQTMGHDKMYWYQQDPGMELHLIHYSYGVNSTEKGDLSSESTVSRIRTEHFPLTLESARPSHTSQYLCASSDPGQTLPGELFFGEGSRLTVL.

J is TRBJ2-1 and V is TRBV6-1, with D perhaps assigned TRBD1 or TRBD2 (6 bases each). The CDR3 is 17 residues long. Germline assignment: CDR1 MNHNS and CDR2 SASEGT. V gave up 2 bases and J gave up 3 bases, with 17 bases separating them. The CDR3 loop is CASSEPGEGGYYNEQFF. CDR3 bases: TGTGCCAGCAGTGAACCAGGAGAGGGGGGTTACTACAATGAGCAGTTCTTC.

The chain carries TRBV5-5 and TRBJ2-7, with 9 bases fitting TRBD1. Germline CDR1 SGHKS, CDR2 YYEKEE (reference sequence). The CDR3 consists of 15 residues. V shed 4 bases and J 3 bases; nucleotides not matched to a gene: 8. CDR3 bases: TGTGCCAGCAGCCGACCAGGGACAGGGATCTACGAGCAGTACTTC. It specifies CASSRPGTGIYEQYF.

V gene TRBV6-1 combines with J gene TRBJ2-3; tentatively, D is TRBD2 (6 bases). Trimming removed 1 base from V and 4 bases from J, with 12 bases in between. This CDR3 has 15 residues. The germline V gene has CDR1 MNHNS and CDR2 SASEGT. The CDR3 is CASSEVVGGADTQYF. The DNA for the CDR3 is TGTGCCAGCAGTGAAGTGGTGGGGGGAGCAGATACGCAGTATTTT.

V gene TRBV19 combines with J gene TRBJ2-7, with D perhaps TRBD1 (6 bases). Germline-derived CDR1 and CDR2 are LNHDA and SQIVND (reference sequence). The CDR3 spans 14 residues. Trimming took off 3 bases at V and 1 base at J, with 10 bases between the two ends. The CDR3 DNA reads TGTGCCAGTAGTATGCAAGGGGGTTCCTACGAGCAGTACTTC. It yields the protein CASSMQGGSYEQYF.

This clone was seen a single time. V is TRBV2 and J is TRBJ2-7, with 9 bases matching TRBD2. V lost 7 bases, J lost 3 bases, and 10 bases stayed unmatched. The CDR3 length is 15 residues. Germline assignment: CDR1 SNHLY and CDR2 FYNNEI. CDR3 sequence: CASNSGGTYVYEQYF. As DNA, the CDR3 is TGTGCCAGCAACAGCGGGGGGACCTATGTCTACGAGCAGTACTTC.

This clone was found once. This chain links TRBV2 with TRBJ2-7; D gene unclear. V dropped 2 bases and J dropped 2 bases, with 4 bases sitting between them. CDR3 size: 12 residues. The germline V gene has CDR1 SNHLY and CDR2 FYNNEI. The CDR3 bases are TGTGCCAGCAGTGAAACTGCCTACGAGCAGTACTTC. Translated, it gives CASSETAYEQYF.

The chain is built from TRBV7-8 and TRBJ2-7; no clear D. The CDR3 extends over 13 amino acids. V lost 1 base, J lost 1 base, and 5 bases lay in between. CDR1 and CDR2 (germline): SGHVS, FQNEAQ. CDR3 DNA sequence: TGTGCCAGCAGCTTAGAACAATCCTACGAGCAGTACTTC. Protein: CASSLEQSYEQYF.

V and J are TRBV6-6 and TRBJ1-6, with 11 positions matching TRBD1. This CDR3 comprises 16 residues. From germline, CDR1 is MNHNY and CDR2 SVGAGI (reference sequence). Trimming took 5 bases from V and 6 from J; bases not matched to a gene: 6. This CDR3 is CASSRGTGGSNSPLHF. The CDR3 region has the DNA TGTGCCAGCAGTCGCGGGACAGGGGGAAGTAATTCACCCCTCCACTTT.

The DNA for the CDR3 is TGTGCCAGCAGCTTCGGGACTCCTAACACCGGGGAGCTGTTTTTT. Translation: CASSFGTPNTGELFF. This rearrangement joins TRBV7-3 to TRBJ2-2, with D maybe TRBD2 (6 bases). Trimming left V 3 bases short and J 2 bases short, with 10 bases between. Germline V gives CDR1 SGHTA, CDR2 FQGTGA. The CDR3 is 15 amino acids.

The rearrangement links TRBV2 to TRBJ1-1; D is unclear. Per the germline V gene, CDR1 is SNHLY and CDR2 is FYNNEI. V was trimmed by 3 bases and J by 5 bases, leaving 16 bases between them. The CDR3 length is 15 residues. The CDR3 coding sequence is TGTGCCAGCAGTGACTGGGATGCCATCGGGACTGAAGCTTTCTTT. It specifies CASSDWDAIGTEAFF.

V is TRBV19 and J is TRBJ1-1; 9 positions agree with TRBD1. Germline CDR1 reads LNHDA; CDR2 reads SQIVND (reference sequence). J was trimmed by 6 bases and V by 4 bases; bases with no gene match: 3. The CDR3 covers 13 residues. Written as DNA, the CDR3 is TGTGCCAGTAGTAATACAGGGGGCTCTGAAGCTTTCTTT. The encoded protein is CASSNTGGSEAFF. Full variable domain (missing parts from reference TRBV19 and TRBJ1-1): DGGITQSPKYLFRKEGQNVTLSCEQNLNHDAMYWYRQDPGQGLRLIYYSQIVNDFQKGDIAEGYSVSREKKESFPLTVTSAQKNPTAFYLCASSNTGGSEAFFGQGTRLTVV.

The V gene is TRBV30, the J gene TRBJ2-1; 7 nucleotides agree with TRBD1. CDR1 and CDR2 from the germline V gene are GTSNPN and SVGIG (reference sequence). The junction had 14 bases not matched to a gene; V was cut back by 1 base and J by 2 bases. CDR3 length equals 18 residues. The CDR3 DNA sequence: TGTGCCTGGAGTGGAACCCCTCGACAGGGTGTAGCCTACAATGAGCAGTTCTTC. Protein product: CAWSGTPRQGVAYNEQFF.

The chain combines TRBV6-1 with TRBJ1-4, with 7 bases fitting TRBD1. Trimming at V came to 7 bases and at J to 8 bases, leaving 10 bases not matched to a gene. The CDR3 runs to 14 residues. Germline V gives CDR1 MNHNS, CDR2 SASEGT. CDR3 in amino acids: CASNLQGFGEKLFF. As DNA, the CDR3 is TGTGCCAGCAACCTACAGGGGTTTGGAGAAAAACTGTTTTTT.

The chain uses TRBV5-6 and TRBJ2-1; D is unclear. The V and J ends lost 2 bases and 5 bases respectively, with 14 bases between them. Germline assignment: CDR1 SGHDT and CDR2 YYEEEE. The CDR3 is 15 residues long. CDR3 loop: CASSFGSLIDNEQFF. The CDR3, as DNA: TGTGCCAGCAGCTTTGGGTCCCTTATCGACAATGAGCAGTTCTTC. Based on the CDR3 plus reference TRBV5-6 and TRBJ2-1, the full variable domain is DAGVTQSPTHLIKTRGQQVTLRCSPKSGHDTVSWYQQALGQGPQFIFQYYEEEERQRGNFPDRFSGHQFPNYSSELNVNALLLGDSALYLCASSFGSLIDNEQFFGPGTRLTVL.

The chain carries TRBV5-1 and TRBJ2-2; 8 bases line up with TRBD1. Looked up from germline, CDR1 is SGHRS and CDR2 is YFSETQ. The CDR3 totals 14 residues. V lost 3 bases and J lost 6; bases outside the gene matches: 4. CDR3 bases: TGCGCCAGCAGCTCGGGACAGGTGCCCGGGGAGCTGTTTTTT. Encoded protein: CASSSGQVPGELFF.

The chain combines TRBV4-2 with TRBJ2-7; perhaps D is TRBD1 or TRBD2 (6 bases each). Trimming stripped 0 bases from V and 7 bases from J, with 16 bases between. This CDR3 has 15 amino acids. Germline loops: CDR1 LGHNA, CDR2 YNFKEQ. The CDR3 region has the DNA TGTGCCAGCAGCCAAGATACGGGGGCAGCCAGGGAGCAGTACTTC. Protein product: CASSQDTGAAREQYF.

The V call is TRBV18, the J call TRBJ2-1, with 8 bases that match TRBD2. Losses at the gene ends were 0 bases for V and 11 bases for J; bases not matched to a gene: 12. The CDR3 is 16 residues long. Germline V gives CDR1 KGHSH, CDR2 LQKENI. The chain's CDR3 is CASSPPAGGEIYKQFF. CDR3 nucleotides: TGTGCCAGCTCACCACCAGCCGGGGGGGAAATCTATAAGCAGTTCTTC.

This clone was detected a few times. This chain connects TRBV11-1 to TRBJ1-1, with D uncertain. The CDR3 covers 13 residues. The V gene lost 6 bases and the J gene lost 2 bases, with 10 bases spanning the gap. Germline CDR1 SGHAT, CDR2 FQDESV (reference sequence). The CDR3 DNA is TGTGCCAGCAGTCAGACCCTTAACACTGAAGCTTTCTTT. Its translation: CASSQTLNTEAFF. The whole variable domain, remainder taken from reference TRBV11-1 and TRBJ1-1, is EAEVAQSPRYKITEKSQAVAFWCDPISGHATLYWYRQILGQGPELLVQFQDESVVDDSQLPKDRFSAERLKGVDSTLKIQPAELGDSAMYLCASSQTLNTEAFFGQGTRLTVV.

The V and J genes are TRBV7-9 and TRBJ2-1; the match to TRBD2 covers 11 bases. From germline, CDR1 is SEHNR and CDR2 FQNEAQ (reference sequence). After removal of 3 bases from V and 7 bases from J, the junction contained 8 bases not matched to a gene. The CDR3 totals 16 residues. DNA for the CDR3: TGTGCCAGCAGCTTCACGGGACTAGCGGATAGGAATGAGCAGTTCTTC. This sequence encodes CASSFTGLADRNEQFF.

The chain couples TRBV12-5 to TRBJ1-1; D is unclear. The V gene's germline CDR1 is LGHNT and CDR2 FRNRAP. With 3 bases removed from V and 7 bases from J, the gap between germline ends came to 12 bases. There are 13 residues in the CDR3. Written as DNA, the CDR3 is TGTGCTAGTGGTTTAGGTGAGAAGCATGAAGCTTTCTTT. Protein product: CASGLGEKHEAFF.

The V and J genes are TRBV6-5 and TRBJ1-1; D remains unclear. The length of the CDR3 is 16 residues. Germline V gene lookup returns CDR1 MNHEY and CDR2 SVGAGI. The V gene lost 4 bases and the J gene lost 3 bases, with 18 bases spanning the gap. CDR3 DNA: TGTGCCAGCAGTTCCACCCCAGCCCCTCAATACACTGAAGCTTTCTTT. Its protein product is CASSSTPAPQYTEAFF.

The V and J genes are TRBV18 and TRBJ2-3, with 8 positions matching TRBD2. V lost 5 bases to trimming and J lost 3 bases; unmatched junction nucleotides: 4. This CDR3 spans 14 amino acids. Germline-derived CDR1 and CDR2 are KGHSH and LQKENI. The CDR3 here is CASSSGLATDTQYF. The CDR3 DNA is TGTGCCAGCTCATCCGGACTAGCTACAGATACGCAGTATTTT.